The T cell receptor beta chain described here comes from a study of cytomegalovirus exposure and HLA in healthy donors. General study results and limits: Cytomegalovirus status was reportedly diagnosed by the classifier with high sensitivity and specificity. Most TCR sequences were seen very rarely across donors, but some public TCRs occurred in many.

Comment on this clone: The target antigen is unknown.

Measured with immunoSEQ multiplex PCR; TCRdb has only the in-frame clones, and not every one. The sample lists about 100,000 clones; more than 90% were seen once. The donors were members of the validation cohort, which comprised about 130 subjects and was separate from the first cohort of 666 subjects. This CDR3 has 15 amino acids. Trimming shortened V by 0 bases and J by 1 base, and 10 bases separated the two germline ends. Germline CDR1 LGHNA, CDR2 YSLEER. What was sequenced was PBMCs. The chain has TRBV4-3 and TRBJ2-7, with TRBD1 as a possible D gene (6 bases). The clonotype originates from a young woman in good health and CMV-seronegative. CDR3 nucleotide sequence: TGCGCCAGCAGCCAAGAAGGACAGACTTCCTACGAGCAGTACTTC. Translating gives CASSQEGQTSYEQYF.